The T cell receptor (beta chain) described here comes from a study of blood T cell repertoires in COVID-19. About the research overall: Donors in the United States, Italy and Spain gave samples during acute or convalescent COVID-19. T cells, B-cell-depleted T cells, or PBMCs provided the cDNA or gDNA that served as material.

V lost 2 bases to trimming and J lost 10 bases; unmatched junction nucleotides: 2. This CDR3 has 13 residues. CDR1 and CDR2 (germline): SEHNR, FQNEAQ (reference sequence). This clone is medium-sized (0.01 to 0.1%) within its sample. Original analysis: Reference gene primers were amplified, and this amplification served to estimate nucleated cell counts. The repertoire was sequenced with immunoSEQ multiplex PCR; TCRdb's copy has only in-frame clones and lacks some. V, J and clone size were drawn from that table, and D and trimming were deduced from the DNA. The sample contains 30,000 to 35,000 clones, roughly 82% of which appear only once.

The chain couples TRBV7-9 to TRBJ1-4; 9 nucleotides match TRBD1. Sequences were obtained from peripheral blood. The sequence was collected from an elderly man with active or convalescent COVID-19. The chain's CDR3 is CASSLPGQGKLFF. CDR3 nucleotides: TGTGCCAGCAGCTTACCGGGACAGGGAAAACTGTTTTTT.